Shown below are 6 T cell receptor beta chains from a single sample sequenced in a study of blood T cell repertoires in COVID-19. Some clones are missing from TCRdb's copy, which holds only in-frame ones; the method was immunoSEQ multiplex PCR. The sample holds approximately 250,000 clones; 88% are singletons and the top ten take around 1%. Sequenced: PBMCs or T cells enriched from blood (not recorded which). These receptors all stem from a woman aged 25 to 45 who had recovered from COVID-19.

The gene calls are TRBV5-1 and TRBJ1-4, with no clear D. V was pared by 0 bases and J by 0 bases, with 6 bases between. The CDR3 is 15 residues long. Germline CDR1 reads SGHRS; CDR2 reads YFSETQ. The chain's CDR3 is CASSLGGSTNEKLFF. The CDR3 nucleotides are TGCGCCAGCAGCTTGGGCGGGTCAACTAATGAAAAACTGTTTTTT.

The CDR3 spells CASSSGRGEQFF. DNA for the CDR3: TGTGCCAGCAGTAGCGGGAGAGGTGAGCAGTTCTTC. This chain links TRBV27 with TRBJ2-1, with TRBD2 identical over 8 bases. From germline, CDR1 is MNHEY and CDR2 SMNVEV (reference sequence). V was pared by 5 bases and J by 9 bases, with 3 bases of the junction left unmatched. The CDR3 loop spans 12 amino acids.

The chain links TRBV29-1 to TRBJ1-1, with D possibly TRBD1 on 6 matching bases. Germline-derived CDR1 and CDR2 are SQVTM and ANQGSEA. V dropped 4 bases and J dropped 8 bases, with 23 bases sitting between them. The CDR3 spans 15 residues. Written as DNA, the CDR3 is TGCAGCGTTGGCTTGAGGCTTACTACCGGGACAGAAGCTTTCTTT. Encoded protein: CSVGLRLTTGTEAFF.

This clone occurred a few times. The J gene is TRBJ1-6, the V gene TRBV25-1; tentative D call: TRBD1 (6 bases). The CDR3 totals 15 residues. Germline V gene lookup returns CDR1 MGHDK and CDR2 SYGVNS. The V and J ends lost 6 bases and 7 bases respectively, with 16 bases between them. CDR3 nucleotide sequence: TGTGCCAGCAGCCCCCGGGACACTTTAAATTCACCCCTCCACTTT. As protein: CASSPRDTLNSPLHF.

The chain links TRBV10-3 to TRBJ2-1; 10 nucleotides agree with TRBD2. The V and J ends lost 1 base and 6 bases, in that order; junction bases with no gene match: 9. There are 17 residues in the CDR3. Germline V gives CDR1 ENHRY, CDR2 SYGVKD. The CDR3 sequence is CAISELAGGRFSNEQFF. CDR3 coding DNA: TGTGCCATCAGTGAGTTAGCGGGAGGTCGTTTTTCCAATGAGCAGTTCTTC.

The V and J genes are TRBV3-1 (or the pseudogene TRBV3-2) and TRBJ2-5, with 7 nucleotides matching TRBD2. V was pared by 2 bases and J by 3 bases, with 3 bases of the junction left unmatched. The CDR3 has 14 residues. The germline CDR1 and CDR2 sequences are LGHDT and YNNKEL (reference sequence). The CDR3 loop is CASSQPSGEETQYF. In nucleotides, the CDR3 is TGTGCCAGCAGCCAACCTAGCGGCGAAGAGACCCAGTACTTC.